The 25 T cell receptor beta chains below were found in one sample sequenced in a study of radiotherapy plus CTLA-4 blockade in lung cancer. TCRdb keeps only in-frame clones here, not all; method: immunoSEQ multiplex PCR. The repertoire holds about 110,000 clones, 81% seen once, with 2.5% to 3.5% in the top ten. This specimen was peripheral blood, taken from a patient treated with radiotherapy plus ipilimumab. Receptor source: a human donor with non-small cell lung cancer that progressed on radiotherapy plus ipilimumab. Some clones in this sample may be carry-over from other donors' samples.

This chain joins TRBV5-1 and TRBJ1-1, with 7 bases aligning to TRBD1. The CDR3 is 15 amino acids. The V gene's germline CDR1 is SGHRS and CDR2 YFSETQ. V dropped 5 bases and J dropped 0; count of bases not matched to a gene: 7. CDR3 residues: CASSPLGQVNTEAFF. The CDR3 DNA is TGCGCCAGCAGTCCCCTTGGACAGGTGAACACTGAAGCTTTCTTT.

The chain couples TRBV6-6 to TRBJ2-7, with a weak D call TRBD2 (6 bases). The CDR3 is made up of 14 amino acids. Germline-derived CDR1 and CDR2 are MNHNY and SVGAGI (reference sequence). The V end was cut by 7 bases, the J end by 7 bases, with 20 bases between. The CDR3 DNA follows: TGTGCCAGCATTAGCGGATGGGGTTTAAAGGAGCAGTACTTC. This gives the protein CASISGWGLKEQYF.

This sequence joins TRBV11-2 and TRBJ1-5; D call uncertain. CDR3 length: 16 amino acids. V lost 4 bases, J lost 1 base, and 14 bases lay in between. Looked up from germline, CDR1 is SGHAT and CDR2 is FQNNGV. The CDR3 DNA sequence: TGTGCCAGCAGCTCTAATTTCGGCAAAAGCAATCAGCCCCAGCATTTT. Residues: CASSSNFGKSNQPQHF. The full variable domain, rest sourced from reference TRBV11-2 and TRBJ1-5, is EAGVAQSPRYKIIEKRQSVAFWCNPISGHATLYWYQQILGQGPKLLIQFQNNGVVDDSQLPKDRFSAERLKGVDSTLKIQPAKLEDSAVYLCASSSNFGKSNQPQHFGDGTRLSIL.

The genes are TRBV18 and TRBJ2-2; 7 bases are shared with TRBD1. After removal of 6 bases from V and 4 bases from J, the junction contained 8 bases not matched to a gene. Per the germline V gene, CDR1 is KGHSH and CDR2 is LQKENI. This CDR3 is 15 amino acids long. The CDR3 sequence is CASSSEGGSTGELFF. DNA for the CDR3: TGTGCCAGCTCCAGCGAAGGGGGCAGCACCGGGGAGCTGTTTTTT. Using reference TRBV18 and TRBJ2-2 for the parts outside the CDR3, the full variable domain is NAGVMQNPRHLVRRRGQEARLRCSPMKGHSHVYWYRQLPEEGLKFMVYLQKENIIDESGMPKERFSAEFPKEGPSILRIQQVVRGDSAAYFCASSSEGGSTGELFFGEGSRLTVL.

V is TRBV5-6 and J is TRBJ2-5; 8 bases are shared with TRBD2. V was clipped by 2 bases and J by 7 bases; unmatched bases: 7. Germline V gene sequence: CDR1 SGHDT, CDR2 YYEEEE. CDR3 length: 14 residues. The CDR3 is CASSFGGVQGTQYF. CDR3 nucleotides: TGTGCCAGCAGCTTCGGGGGGGTCCAGGGGACCCAGTACTTC.

This chain connects TRBV6-5 to TRBJ1-2; tentatively, D is TRBD1 (6 bases). CDR1 and CDR2 from the germline V gene are MNHEY and SVGAGI. V was trimmed by 3 bases and J by 6 bases, leaving 11 bases between them. The CDR3 loop spans 13 amino acids. The CDR3 loop is CASSYGSGDGYTF. Written as DNA, the CDR3 is TGTGCCAGCAGTTATGGGTCAGGGGATGGCTACACCTTC.

This clone was seen a handful of times. The chain has TRBV5-1 and TRBJ1-4; perhaps TRBD1 as D (6 bases). The CDR3 is 16 amino acids. Per germline, CDR1 SGHRS and CDR2 YFSETQ. V was cut by 1 base and J by 4 bases, with 14 bases left in between. CDR3 residues: CASSLWGPGYNEKLFF. CDR3 bases: TGCGCCAGCAGCTTGTGGGGGCCCGGTTATAATGAAAAACTGTTTTTT. Full variable domain (rest looked up from reference TRBV5-1 and TRBJ1-4): KAGVTQTPRYLIKTRGQQVTLSCSPISGHRSVSWYQQTPGQGLQFLFEYFSETQRNKGNFPGRFSGRQFSNSRSEMNVSTLELGDSALYLCASSLWGPGYNEKLFFGSGTQLSVL.

The J gene is TRBJ1-4, the V gene TRBV18, with TRBD1 matching over 7 bases. This CDR3 region has 16 residues. Germline CDR1 is KGHSH and CDR2 is LQKENI. Trimming at V came to 3 bases and at J to 0 bases, leaving 4 bases not matched to a gene. For the CDR3, the DNA is TGTGCCAGCTCACCTGGACAGGCAACAACTAATGAAAAACTGTTTTTT. The encoded protein is CASSPGQATTNEKLFF.

V is TRBV7-3 and J is TRBJ2-2, with D tentatively TRBD1 (6 bases). This CDR3 comprises 15 residues. V lost 5 bases, J lost 4 bases, and 14 bases lay in between. Germline V gives CDR1 SGHTA, CDR2 FQGTGA. The CDR3 is CASSPTGWSTGELFF. DNA for the CDR3: TGTGCCAGCAGCCCTACAGGGTGGAGCACCGGGGAGCTGTTTTTT.

The chain links TRBV11-3 to TRBJ2-5; D is perhaps TRBD1 or TRBD2 (7 bases each). CDR1 and CDR2 (germline): SGHNT, YENEEA. V lost 4 bases and J 3 bases, leaving 15 bases between the germline ends. CDR3 length: 15 residues. The CDR3 region has the DNA TGTGCCAGCAGCTGGGGAGGGACAGCTGAAGAGACCCAGTACTTC. This sequence encodes CASSWGGTAEETQYF.

The chain carries TRBV5-1 and TRBJ1-1; 7 nucleotides align to TRBD1. V lost 4 bases to trimming and J lost 5 bases; unmatched junction nucleotides: 5. Looked up from germline, CDR1 is SGHRS and CDR2 is YFSETQ. The CDR3 sequence is 13 residues long. The CDR3 sequence is CASSREQGTEAFF. The DNA of the CDR3 is TGCGCCAGCAGCCGGGAACAGGGGACTGAAGCTTTCTTT.

The chain links TRBV30 to TRBJ2-2; TRBD2 matches at 15 bases. Germline V gene lookup returns CDR1 GTSNPN and CDR2 SVGIG (reference sequence). CDR3 length equals 18 residues. V was clipped by 2 bases and J by 1 base; unmatched bases: 5. CDR3 coding DNA: TGTGCCTGGAGTCTGGGACTAGCGGGGGGCGTGAACACCGGGGAGCTGTTTTTT. It yields the protein CAWSLGLAGGVNTGELFF.

CDR3 region: CASSLSVKGYEKLFF. CDR3 DNA sequence: TGTGCCAGCAGTTTATCGGTTAAGGGGTATGAAAAACTGTTTTTT. The V call is TRBV27, the J call TRBJ1-4, with D possibly being TRBD1 (5 bases). This CDR3 has 15 residues. Trimming stripped 0 bases from V and 6 bases from J, with 11 bases between. From germline, CDR1 is MNHEY and CDR2 SMNVEV (reference sequence).

The rearrangement joins TRBV5-5 to TRBJ1-1, with a possible D match to TRBD1 (5 bases). Germline-derived CDR1 and CDR2 are SGHKS and YYEKEE (reference sequence). V dropped 3 bases and J dropped 10 bases, with 16 bases sitting between them. This CDR3 contains 13 residues. The CDR3 region has the DNA TGTGCCAGCAGCTCCGACAGTAGAGGAGGAGCTTTCTTT. Protein sequence: CASSSDSRGGAFF.

This chain uses TRBV6-1 with TRBJ2-1; D is perhaps TRBD1 or TRBD2 (5 bases each). This CDR3 comprises 16 residues. The V end was cut by 4 bases, the J end by 7 bases, with 20 bases between. The germline V gene encodes CDR1 MNHNS and CDR2 SASEGT. CDR3 loop: CASSALFGTTHNEQFF. As DNA, the CDR3 is TGTGCCAGCAGTGCCCTCTTCGGGACGACACATAATGAGCAGTTCTTC.

The chain joins TRBV18 to TRBJ2-1; D gene unclear. V gave up 6 bases and J gave up 8 bases, with 11 bases separating them. Germline V gives CDR1 KGHSH, CDR2 LQKENI. The length of the CDR3 is 12 residues. The CDR3, as DNA: TGTGCCAGCTCCCTGTGGAGCTATGAGCAGTTCTTC. It yields the protein CASSLWSYEQFF.

The rearrangement uses TRBV18 and TRBJ2-5; the match to TRBD1 covers 8 bases. CDR1 KGHSH and CDR2 LQKENI come from the germline V gene. CDR3 size: 15 residues. Losses at the gene ends were 3 bases for V and 1 base for J; bases not matched to a gene: 4. The CDR3 protein is CASSPQTGGQETQYF. In DNA, the CDR3 is TGTGCCAGCTCACCCCAAACAGGGGGCCAAGAGACCCAGTACTTC.

The gene calls are TRBV29-1 and TRBJ2-3; D might be TRBD2 (7 bases). Trimming took 7 bases from V and 4 from J, leaving 12 bases between them. This CDR3 is built from 12 residues. CDR1 and CDR2 (germline): SQVTM, ANQGSEA. CDR3 sequence: CSGWGGPDTQYF. CDR3 bases: TGCAGCGGTTGGGGGGGCCCAGATACGCAGTATTTT.

This chain uses TRBV4-3 with TRBJ1-1, with 9 positions matching TRBD1. V gave up 1 base and J gave up 6 bases; unmatched junction bases: 6. The germline gives CDR1 LGHNA, CDR2 YSLEER. There are 15 residues in the CDR3. CDR3 DNA sequence: TGCGCCAGCAGCCAAGCACCACAGGGGGCCGCTGAAGCTTTCTTT. This gives the protein CASSQAPQGAAEAFF.

The rearrangement uses TRBV18 and TRBJ1-4, with 7 bases that match TRBD1. CDR1 is KGHSH, CDR2 LQKENI, per germline. The CDR3 extends over 13 amino acids. The trim removed 11 bases at V and 8 bases at J, leaving 11 bases unmatched. CDR3 DNA: TGTGCCGGAAGACAGGGTCTGGTGGAAAAACTGTTTTTT. This translates into CAGRQGLVEKLFF.

The V call is TRBV6-6, the J call TRBJ1-3, with unresolved D. Trimming took off 6 bases at V and 3 bases at J, with 9 bases between the two ends. This CDR3 spans 13 amino acids. Looked up from germline, CDR1 is MNHNY and CDR2 is SVGAGI (reference sequence). The CDR3 DNA is TGTGCCAGCAGCGGACTGCTTGGAAACACCATATATTTT. Protein product: CASSGLLGNTIYF.

The chain has TRBV4-3 and TRBJ1-2; no clear D gene. The CDR3 consists of 15 residues. Germline lookup yields CDR1 LGHNA and CDR2 YSLEER. V gave up 0 bases and J gave up 2 bases, with 10 bases separating them. CDR3: CASSQDSGRNYGYTF. The CDR3 DNA sequence: TGCGCCAGCAGCCAAGATTCGGGCAGGAACTATGGCTACACCTTC.

On this clone itself: The junction and the germline gene differ at one end; a read error may be behind it. The chain links TRBV7-7 to TRBJ2-3; D may be TRBD2 (6 bases). CDR1 is SSHAT and CDR2 is FNYEAQ in the germline V gene (reference sequence). There are 15 residues in the CDR3. The CDR3 DNA is TGTGCTAGCAGCTTAGTTGGCGGGGATGGAGATACGCAGTATTTT. This encodes CASSLVGGDGDTQYF. Full variable domain (missing parts from reference TRBV7-7 and TRBJ2-3): GAGVSQSPRYKVTKRGQDVTLRCDPISSHATLYWYQQALGQGPEFLTYFNYEAQPDKSGLPSDRFSAERPEGSISTLTIQRTEQRDSAMYRCASSLVGGDGDTQYFGPGTRLTVL.

The chain combines TRBV4-2 with TRBJ1-1; D remains unclear. CDR3 length: 12 amino acids. CDR1 and CDR2 from the germline V gene are LGHNA and YNFKEQ. Trimming cost V 4 bases and J 10 bases, with 13 bases left between them. CDR3 protein: CASSPGPLRAFF. DNA of the CDR3: TGTGCCAGCAGCCCCGGACCCCTGAGAGCTTTCTTT.

This rearrangement joins TRBV14 to TRBJ1-6; D ambiguous. This CDR3 is built from 13 residues. V lost 4 bases, J lost 9 bases, and 10 bases lay in between. Germline assignment: CDR1 SGHDN and CDR2 FVKESK. This chain's CDR3 is CASSLNSVSPLHF. DNA of the CDR3: TGTGCCAGCAGCCTAAACTCGGTTTCACCCCTCCACTTT.